One sample yielded the 2 T cell receptor beta chains listed below, sequenced in a study of cytomegalovirus exposure and HLA in healthy donors. Use of 60 Vbeta and 13 Jbeta primers characterized the PCR. Clones were read by immunoSEQ multiplex PCR, and TCRdb kept only the in-frame ones, dropping some. The data show around 140,000 clones, with approximately 80% seen just once and roughly 6.2% held by the top ten. What was sequenced was PBMCs. These receptors were collected from a woman aged 40 to 49 in good health and CMV-seropositive.

This sequence joins TRBV9 and TRBJ1-1, with D perhaps matching TRBD1 (6 bases). CDR3 length: 16 residues. Germline assignment: CDR1 SGDLS and CDR2 YYNGEE. Trimming shortened V by 0 bases and J by 0 bases, and 12 bases separated the two germline ends. The CDR3: CASSVATGRMNTEAFF. The CDR3 coding sequence is TGTGCCAGCAGCGTAGCGACAGGTAGGATGAACACTGAAGCTTTCTTT.

This sequence joins TRBV7-2 and TRBJ2-7; D not certain. In germline, CDR1 is SGHTA, CDR2 FQGNSA. V lost 0 bases, J lost 1 base, and 7 bases lay in between. The CDR3 extends over 14 amino acids. CDR3 residues: CASSLAFGSYEQYF. The CDR3 DNA reads as TGTGCCAGCAGCTTAGCTTTCGGTTCCTACGAGCAGTACTTC.